The 10 T cell receptor beta chains presented below share a single source sample, sequenced in a study of blood T cell repertoires in COVID-19. Clones were sequenced by immunoSEQ multiplex PCR, and TCRdb holds only the in-frame ones, with some missing. The sample includes hundreds of thousands of clones, about nine tenths seen only once; the top ten take about 6.5%. Sequenced input: peripheral blood. The receptors here all came from a man in his fifties or sixties who had recovered from COVID-19.

The sample holds one count of this clone. The V call is TRBV27, the J call TRBJ1-1; D might be TRBD1 (6 bases). Looked up from germline, CDR1 is MNHEY and CDR2 is SMNVEV (reference sequence). The CDR3 covers 14 residues. V gave up 3 bases and J gave up 5 bases, with 13 bases separating them. CDR3 in DNA: TGTGCCAGCAGTTTCAGGCAGGGGATTACTGAAGCTTTCTTT. This gives the protein CASSFRQGITEAFF.

CDR3 loop: CASSRGTGLTPLHF. CDR3 DNA: TGTGCCAGCAGCCGCGGGACAGGCCTAACGCCCCTCCACTTT. This chain links TRBV7-9 with TRBJ1-6, with 8 bases fitting TRBD1. CDR1 is SEHNR and CDR2 is FQNEAQ in the germline V gene (reference sequence). The junction had 10 bases not matched to a gene; V was cut back by 5 bases and J by 13 bases. The CDR3 has 14 amino acids.

J is TRBJ1-1 and V is TRBV7-9; 7 bases align to TRBD1. The CDR3 contains 15 residues. Germline lookup yields CDR1 SEHNR and CDR2 FQNEAQ (reference sequence). V gave up 4 bases and J gave up 1 base; unmatched junction bases: 6. In DNA form, the CDR3 reads TGTGCCAGCAGCTCCCGACAGGGAACGAACACTGAAGCTTTCTTT. Translating it yields CASSSRQGTNTEAFF.

The rearrangement uses TRBV5-4 and TRBJ1-1; 8 nucleotides align to TRBD1. V was clipped by 4 bases and J by 1 base; unmatched bases: 6. The CDR3 is 15 residues long. Germline V lookup: CDR1 SGHNT, CDR2 YYREEE (reference sequence). Here the CDR3 DNA reads TGTGCCAGCAGCCAGCCGGGACAGGCGAACACTGAAGCTTTCTTT. Protein product: CASSQPGQANTEAFF. The variable domain in full, completed from reference TRBV5-4 and TRBJ1-1, reads ETGVTQSPTHLIKTRGQQVTLRCSSQSGHNTVSWYQQALGQGPQFIFQYYREEENGRGNFPPRFSGLQFPNYSSELNVNALELDDSALYLCASSQPGQANTEAFFGQGTRLTVV.

V usage is TRBV28 and J usage is TRBJ1-2, with D unclear. Trimming stripped 3 bases from V and 7 bases from J, with 9 bases between. CDR3 length equals 12 residues. The germline gives CDR1 MDHEN, CDR2 SYDVKM. CDR3 region: CASSFKLRGYTF. DNA of the CDR3: TGTGCCAGCAGTTTCAAACTACGTGGCTACACCTTC.

The chain employs TRBV19 and TRBJ1-4; D perhaps matches TRBD1 (6 bases). The CDR3 has 15 residues. Trimming cost V 5 bases and J 7 bases, with 17 bases left between them. Germline V lookup: CDR1 LNHDA, CDR2 SQIVND (reference sequence). The CDR3 spells CASSPTRGRGEKLFF. The CDR3 region has the DNA TGTGCCAGTAGTCCGACCAGGGGACGAGGTGAAAAACTGTTTTTT.

This chain uses TRBV5-1 with TRBJ2-2, with D uncertain. CDR3 length: 17 amino acids. The germline V gene has CDR1 SGHRS and CDR2 YFSETQ. V lost 0 bases and J lost 0, with 12 bases in between. The CDR3 sequence: CASSLGPLRTNTGELFF. CDR3 DNA sequence: TGCGCCAGCAGCTTGGGTCCACTCAGGACGAACACCGGGGAGCTGTTTTTT.

A remark on this clone: Other nucleotide sequences in the sample specify the same CDR3. J is TRBJ2-7 and V is TRBV6-2 or TRBV6-3; TRBD2 is a possible D gene (5 bases). Germline CDR1 reads MNHEY; CDR2 reads SVGEGT. The length of the CDR3 is 12 residues. V was trimmed by 5 bases and J by 4 bases, leaving 9 bases between them. CDR3 region: CASSHRGYEQYF. The CDR3 nucleotides read TGTGCCAGCAGTCACCGGGGTTACGAGCAGTACTTC.

The V gene is TRBV7-6, the J gene TRBJ2-5, with 12 bases fitting TRBD1. With V trimmed by 5 bases and J by 5 bases, 6 bases remained unmatched. The CDR3 is made up of 15 amino acids. The germline CDR1 and CDR2 sequences are SGHVS and FNYEAQ. CDR3: CASSGTGGFSETQYF. The CDR3 bases are TGTGCCAGCAGCGGGACAGGGGGCTTCAGTGAGACCCAGTACTTC.

The count of this clone is one. The chain links TRBV10-3 to TRBJ1-5; TRBD1 might be the D (5 bases). The CDR3 has 16 residues. V was pared by 0 bases and J by 3 bases, with 12 bases between. In germline, CDR1 is ENHRY, CDR2 SYGVKD. The chain's CDR3 is CAISESEVGVNQPQHF. Here the CDR3 DNA reads TGTGCCATCAGTGAGTCTGAAGTAGGGGTCAATCAGCCCCAGCATTTT.